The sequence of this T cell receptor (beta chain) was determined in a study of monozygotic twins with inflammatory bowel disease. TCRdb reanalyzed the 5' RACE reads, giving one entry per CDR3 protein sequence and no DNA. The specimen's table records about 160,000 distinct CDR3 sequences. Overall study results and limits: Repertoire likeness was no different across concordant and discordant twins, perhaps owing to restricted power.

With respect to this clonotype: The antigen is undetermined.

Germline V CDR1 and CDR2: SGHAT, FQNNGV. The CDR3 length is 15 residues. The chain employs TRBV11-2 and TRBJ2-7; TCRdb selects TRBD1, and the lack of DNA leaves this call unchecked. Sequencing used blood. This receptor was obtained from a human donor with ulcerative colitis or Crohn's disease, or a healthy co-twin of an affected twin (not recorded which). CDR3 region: CASSLGQGGLYEQYF.